Presented here are 18 T cell receptor beta chains from one specimen sequenced in a study of blood T cell repertoires in COVID-19 (dated by TCRdb to the early 2020s). Libraries were constructed by the immunoSEQ multiplex PCR assay. In TCRdb, the immuneACCESS table is reduced to in-frame sequences with V and J assigned. These tables do not hold every clone; where another copy was compared, an unresolved V gene accounts for under half, and the others remain unexplained. This sample is represented by about 260,000 clones; over 70% of them were singletons. The top ten constitute roughly 10% of the sample. The specimen sequenced was peripheral blood. These receptors were taken from an older woman with COVID-19, enrolled during active disease.

The chain employs TRBV30 and TRBJ1-5, with D tentatively TRBD1 (5 bases). With 1 base removed from V and 7 bases from J, the gap between germline ends came to 11 bases. The length of the CDR3 is 13 residues. CDR1 is GTSNPN, CDR2 SVGIG, per germline (reference sequence). CDR3 DNA: TGTGCCTGGAGTGGGGGCGCGGAACAGCCCCAGCATTTT. It is translated as CAWSGGAEQPQHF.

V and J are TRBV11-3 and TRBJ2-3, with 10 bases lining up with TRBD2. The CDR3 sequence is 15 residues long. The J segment lost 2 bases and the V segment lost 4 bases, leaving 3 bases of the junction unmatched. Per the germline V gene, CDR1 is SGHNT and CDR2 is YENEEA. The CDR3 loop is CASSSGTSDTDTQYF. The CDR3 DNA is TGTGCCAGCAGCTCCGGGACTAGCGACACAGATACGCAGTATTTT.

The chain employs TRBV28 and TRBJ1-2; D perhaps matches TRBD1 (5 bases). The CDR3 totals 13 residues. The V gene's germline CDR1 is MDHEN and CDR2 SYDVKM. Trimming shortened V by 7 bases and J by 8 bases, and 17 bases separated the two germline ends. This chain's CDR3 is CASTIWGSGGYTF. The CDR3 nucleotides are TGTGCCAGCACCATATGGGGGAGCGGGGGCTACACCTTC.

CDR3 protein: CASSGTSGASYEQYF. CDR3 DNA sequence: TGTGCCAGCAGTGGTACTAGCGGGGCTTCCTACGAGCAGTACTTC. This rearrangement joins TRBV6-6 to TRBJ2-7; 10 positions agree with TRBD2. The CDR3 loop spans 15 amino acids. Trimming took 5 bases from V and 1 from J; bases not matched to a gene: 5. The V gene's germline CDR1 is MNHNY and CDR2 SVGAGI (reference sequence).

The V and J genes are TRBV29-1 and TRBJ2-6; 7 bases line up with TRBD2. Per the germline V gene, CDR1 is SQVTM and CDR2 is ANQGSEA. V was pared by 6 bases and J by 1 base, with 3 bases of the junction left unmatched. The CDR3 runs 14 residues. The CDR3: CSVRGGSGANVLTF. CDR3 nucleotide sequence: TGCAGCGTCCGCGGGGGTTCTGGGGCCAACGTCCTGACTTTC.

V and J are TRBV7-9 and TRBJ2-5; possibly TRBD2 for D (5 bases). The V end was cut by 1 base, the J end by 5 bases, with 14 bases between. CDR3 length: 15 amino acids. Germline assignment: CDR1 SEHNR and CDR2 FQNEAQ (reference sequence). CDR3 DNA: TGTGCCAGCAGCTTAGTCCCGGCTAGCCGCGAGACCCAGTACTTC. This sequence encodes CASSLVPASRETQYF.

The CDR3 region has the DNA TGTGCCAGCAGTAACTTAGCGGGAGGAGATACGCAGTATTTT. Its protein product is CASSNLAGGDTQYF. V is TRBV6-6 and J is TRBJ2-3; 10 bases map to TRBD2. This CDR3 region has 14 residues. Trimming at V came to 5 bases and at J to 5 bases, leaving 4 bases not matched to a gene. Germline loops: CDR1 MNHNY, CDR2 SVGAGI (reference sequence).

The chain uses TRBV6-2 or TRBV6-3 and TRBJ2-5; TRBD2 matches at 8 bases. The CDR3 has 17 amino acids. V shed 2 bases, J shed 5 bases, and the junction held 13 bases outside the gene matches. Germline V gene sequence: CDR1 MNHEY, CDR2 SVGEGT. The CDR3 DNA is TGTGCCAGCAGTTACCCCCAGGATAGCGGGATTAGGGAGACCCAGTACTTC. Its protein is CASSYPQDSGIRETQYF.

A single count supports this clone. V usage is TRBV19 and J usage is TRBJ1-5; D not certain. V was clipped by 1 base and J by 4 bases, with 5 bases between them. This CDR3 is built from 13 residues. The germline CDR1 and CDR2 sequences are LNHDA and SQIVND (reference sequence). For the CDR3, the DNA is TGTGCCAGTAGTATAGCGGGGAATCAGCCCCAGCATTTT. It is translated as CASSIAGNQPQHF.

This chain uses TRBV7-2 with TRBJ2-1, with 7 bases matching TRBD2. With 5 bases clipped from V and 9 bases from J, the junction kept 10 bases outside the gene matches. This CDR3 has 14 amino acids. Looked up from germline, CDR1 is SGHTA and CDR2 is FQGNSA. This CDR3 reads CASSREAAEIEQFF. CDR3 sequence (DNA): TGTGCCAGCAGCCGGGAGGCAGCGGAAATTGAGCAGTTCTTC.

The chain employs TRBV24-1 and TRBJ2-7, with 8 bases lining up with TRBD1. CDR1 and CDR2 (germline): KGHDR, SFDVKD. This CDR3 is built from 13 residues. Trimming took 7 bases from V and 5 from J; bases not matched to a gene: 6. This chain's CDR3 is CATSRTGRNEQYF. DNA of the CDR3: TGTGCCACCAGCCGGACAGGGAGAAACGAGCAGTACTTC.

The chain joins TRBV7-2 to TRBJ1-1, with TRBD1 as a possible D gene (6 bases). The V end lost 2 bases, the J end lost 5 bases, and 9 bases lay between the germline ends. The CDR3 consists of 13 residues. The germline V gene has CDR1 SGHTA and CDR2 FQGNSA. The chain's CDR3 is CASSLNRVTEAFF. CDR3 in DNA: TGTGCCAGCAGCTTAAACAGGGTTACTGAAGCTTTCTTT.

The chain is built from TRBV5-6 and TRBJ1-6, with D perhaps TRBD1 (5 bases). CDR3 length: 14 residues. Germline lookup yields CDR1 SGHDT and CDR2 YYEEEE. V lost 0 bases, J lost 9 bases, and 10 bases lay in between. This CDR3 reads CASSLGTPSSPLHF. The CDR3 coding sequence is TGTGCCAGCAGCTTGGGGACACCCAGTTCACCCCTCCACTTT.

The genes are TRBV11-1 and TRBJ2-3; 9 bases agree with TRBD1. Germline V gene lookup returns CDR1 SGHAT and CDR2 FQDESV (reference sequence). J lost 0 bases, V lost 1 base, and 2 bases had no gene match. The CDR3 runs 16 residues. CDR3 in amino acids: CASSLGGTGSTDTQYF. The CDR3 bases are TGTGCCAGCAGCTTAGGAGGGACAGGGAGCACAGATACGCAGTATTTT.

This chain joins TRBV7-6 and TRBJ1-2; 9 bases map to TRBD1. The CDR3 is 16 residues long. J lost 7 bases, V lost 5 bases, and 14 bases had no gene match. Looked up from germline, CDR1 is SGHVS and CDR2 is FNYEAQ. CDR3 sequence reads: CASSPEELQGASGYTF. CDR3 coding DNA: TGTGCCAGCAGCCCTGAAGAACTACAGGGGGCCTCTGGCTACACCTTC.

The chain recombines TRBV21-1 with TRBJ2-7; the DNA was not compared with TRBD2, the D call given in the table. TRBV21-1 is shown as a pseudogene. The CDR3 extends over 16 amino acids. The CDR3 nucleotides are TGTGCCAGCAGCAAAGCATTCCGGAGCGTCTCCTACGAGCAGTACTTC. Amino acids: CASSKAFRSVSYEQYF.

This clone was picked up a small number of times. V gene TRBV24-1 combines with J gene TRBJ1-5; a possible D gene is TRBD1 (5 bases). V lost 9 bases to trimming and J lost 3 bases, with 17 bases between them. Germline assignment: CDR1 KGHDR and CDR2 SFDVKD. The CDR3 sequence is 15 residues long. CDR3 residues: CATSKDGGDNQPQHF. CDR3 coding DNA: TGTGCCACCTCAAAGGACGGGGGAGACAATCAGCCCCAGCATTTT.

J is TRBJ2-3 and V is TRBV5-1; D uncertain. CDR3 length: 14 residues. V lost 0 bases and J lost 2, with 7 bases in between. Germline V gene sequence: CDR1 SGHRS, CDR2 YFSETQ. The CDR3 loop is CASSLARFTDTQYF. In DNA form, the CDR3 reads TGCGCCAGCAGCTTGGCGCGGTTCACAGATACGCAGTATTTT.